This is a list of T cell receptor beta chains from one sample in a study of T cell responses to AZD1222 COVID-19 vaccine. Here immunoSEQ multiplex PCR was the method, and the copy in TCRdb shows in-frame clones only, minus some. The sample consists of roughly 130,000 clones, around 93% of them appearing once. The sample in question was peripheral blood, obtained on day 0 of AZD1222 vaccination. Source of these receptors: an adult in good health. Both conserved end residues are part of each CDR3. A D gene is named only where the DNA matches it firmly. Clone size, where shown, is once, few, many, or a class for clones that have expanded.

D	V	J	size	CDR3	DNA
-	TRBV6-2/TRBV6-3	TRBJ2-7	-	CASSAQGLEQYF	TGTGCCAGCAGTGCCCAGGGATTAGAGCAGTACTTC
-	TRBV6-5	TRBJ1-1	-	CASVTVGLNTEAFF	TGTGCCAGCGTGACAGTGGGTTTGAACACTGAAGCTTTCTTT
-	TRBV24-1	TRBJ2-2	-	CATSDLSGPGNTGELFF	TGTGCCACCAGTGATTTGAGTGGGCCGGGGAACACCGGGGAGCTGTTTTTT
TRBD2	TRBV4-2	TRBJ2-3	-	CASSSPSGRFTDTQYF	TGTGCCAGCAGCTCCCCTAGCGGGAGATTTACAGATACGCAGTATTTT
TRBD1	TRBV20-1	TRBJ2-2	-	CSASNRGHTGELFF	TGCAGTGCTAGTAACAGGGGGCACACCGGGGAGCTGTTTTTT
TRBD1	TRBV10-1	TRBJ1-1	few	CASRRDRDGTEAFF	TGCGCCAGCAGGAGGGACAGGGACGGCACTGAAGCTTTCTTT
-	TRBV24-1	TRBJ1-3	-	CATSDGLGRAGNTIYF	TGTGCCACCAGTGACGGGCTGGGAAGGGCTGGAAACACCATATATTTT
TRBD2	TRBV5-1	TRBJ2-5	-	CASSLDATSGSTHF	TGCGCCAGCAGCTTGGATGCGACTAGCGGGAGCACGCACTTC
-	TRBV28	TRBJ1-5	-	CASRSVLGHQPQHF	TGTGCCAGCAGATCGGTCCTAGGACATCAGCCCCAGCATTTT
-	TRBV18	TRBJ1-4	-	CASSPKYRDNEKLFF	TGTGCCAGCTCACCGAAGTACAGGGATAATGAAAAACTGTTTTTT
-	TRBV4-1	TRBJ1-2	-	CASSQISRNGYTF	TGCGCCAGCAGCCAAATCTCGCGAAATGGCTACACCTTC
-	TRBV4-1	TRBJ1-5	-	CASSQDYQSNQPQHF	TGCGCCAGCAGCCAAGACTACCAGAGCAATCAGCCCCAGCATTTT
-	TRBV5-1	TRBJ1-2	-	CASSLFVDGYGYTF	TGCGCCAGCAGCTTGTTCGTTGACGGCTATGGCTACACCTTC
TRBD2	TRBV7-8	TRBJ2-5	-	CASSFRGGRETQYF	TGTGCCAGCAGCTTTAGGGGAGGGCGGGAGACCCAGTACTTC
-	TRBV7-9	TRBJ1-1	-	CASSPGTPPETWTEAFF	TGTGCCAGCAGCCCCGGGACTCCCCCTGAGACGTGGACTGAAGCTTTCTTT
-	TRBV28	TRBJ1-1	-	CASSSLPRGNTEAFF	TGTGCCAGCAGTTCACTCCCCCGGGGGAACACTGAAGCTTTCTTT
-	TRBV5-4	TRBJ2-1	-	CASSLAWAGLGDEQFF	TGTGCCAGCAGCTTGGCGTGGGCCGGCCTGGGGGATGAGCAGTTCTTC
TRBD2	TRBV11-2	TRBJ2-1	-	CASSLGAGGLYEQFF	TGTGCCAGCAGCTTAGGAGCGGGGGGGCTCTATGAGCAGTTCTTC
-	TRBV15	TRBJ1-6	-	CATSRDRGSYSPLHF	TGTGCCACCAGCAGAGATAGAGGCTCGTACTCACCCCTCCACTTT
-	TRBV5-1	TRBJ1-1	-	CASSLTGFTEAFF	TGCGCCAGCAGCTTGACAGGATTCACTGAAGCTTTCTTT
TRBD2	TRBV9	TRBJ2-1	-	CASGQPGLGNEQFF	TGTGCCAGCGGTCAACCCGGACTAGGCAATGAGCAGTTCTTC
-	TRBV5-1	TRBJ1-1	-	CASSFTSLGGPFQNTEAFF	TGCGCCAGCAGCTTTACCTCTCTAGGGGGACCATTCCAGAACACTGAAGCTTTCTTT
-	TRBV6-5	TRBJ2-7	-	CASSYAGRDEQYF	TGTGCCAGCAGTTACGCAGGCAGGGACGAGCAGTACTTC
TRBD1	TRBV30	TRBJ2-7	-	CAWSEDRAYEQYF	TGTGCCTGGAGTGAGGACAGGGCCTACGAGCAGTACTTC
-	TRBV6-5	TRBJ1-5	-	CASSYSQGNQPQHF	TGTGCCAGCAGTTACTCGCAGGGGAATCAGCCCCAGCATTTT
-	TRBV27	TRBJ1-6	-	CASSSAGWGSPLHF	TGTGCCAGCAGTTCCGCCGGGTGGGGCTCACCCCTCCACTTT
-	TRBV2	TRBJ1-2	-	CASSETGPSGYTF	TGTGCCAGCAGTGAAACAGGGCCCTCTGGCTACACCTTC
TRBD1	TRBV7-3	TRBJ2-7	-	CASSLGTAYEQYF	TGTGCCAGCAGCCTTGGGACAGCGTACGAGCAGTACTTC
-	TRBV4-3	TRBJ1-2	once	CASSQGPGRIHDGYTF	TGCGCCAGCAGCCAAGGTCCCGGACGTATCCACGATGGCTACACCTTC
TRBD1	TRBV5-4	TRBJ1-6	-	CASSLTGTGADGSPLHF	TGTGCCAGCAGCTTGACCGGGACAGGGGCCGATGGTTCACCCCTCCACTTT
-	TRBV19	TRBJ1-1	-	CASSRGGGTEAFF	TGTGCCAGTAGTCGGGGCGGGGGCACTGAAGCTTTCTTT
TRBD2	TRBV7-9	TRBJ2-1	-	CASSFATSGNNEQFF	TGTGCCAGCAGCTTCGCGACTAGCGGGAACAATGAGCAGTTCTTC
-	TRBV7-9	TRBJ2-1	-	CASSPKGAGRYNEQFF	TGTGCCAGCAGCCCCAAAGGGGCCGGGCGGTACAATGAGCAGTTCTTC
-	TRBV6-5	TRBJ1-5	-	CASSLSVFQPQHF	TGTGCCAGCAGTTTATCGGTGTTTCAGCCCCAGCATTTT
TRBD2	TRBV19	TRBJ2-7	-	CASSRTGRLAGYEQYF	TGTGCCAGTAGCCGTACCGGGCGTCTAGCGGGCTACGAGCAGTACTTC
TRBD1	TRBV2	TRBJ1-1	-	CASSHPGQGAYTEAFF	TGTGCCAGCAGCCATCCGGGACAGGGGGCCTACACTGAAGCTTTCTTT
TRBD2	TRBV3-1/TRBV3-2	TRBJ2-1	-	CASSQGTSVYNEQFF	TGTGCCAGCAGCCAGGGGACTAGCGTCTACAATGAGCAGTTCTTC
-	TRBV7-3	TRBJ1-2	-	CASSLSGGYGYTF	TGTGCCAGCAGCCTCTCGGGGGGCTATGGCTACACCTTC
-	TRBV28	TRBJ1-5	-	CASSSQFNQPQHF	TGTGCCAGCAGTTCACAGTTTAATCAGCCCCAGCATTTT
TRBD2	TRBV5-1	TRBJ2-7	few	CASSLGLADSNYEQYF	TGCGCCAGCAGCCTTGGACTAGCTGACTCCAACTACGAGCAGTACTTC
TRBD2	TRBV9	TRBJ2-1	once	CASSREASGGYNEQFF	TGTGCCAGCAGTAGGGAGGCTAGCGGGGGGTACAATGAGCAGTTCTTC
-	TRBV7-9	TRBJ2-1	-	CASSRTFMAEQFF	TGTGCCAGCAGCCGCACTTTTATGGCCGAGCAGTTCTTC
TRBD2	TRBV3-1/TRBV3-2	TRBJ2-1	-	CASRLAGAVTNEQFF	TGTGCCAGCAGGCTAGCGGGGGCCGTTACAAATGAGCAGTTCTTC
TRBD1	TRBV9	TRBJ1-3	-	CASSVETGKGNTIYF	TGTGCCAGCAGCGTAGAGACAGGGAAAGGAAACACCATATATTTT
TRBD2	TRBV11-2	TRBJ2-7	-	CASRTLLAGGYEQYF	TGTGCCAGCAGAACTCTTCTTGCGGGAGGCTACGAGCAGTACTTC